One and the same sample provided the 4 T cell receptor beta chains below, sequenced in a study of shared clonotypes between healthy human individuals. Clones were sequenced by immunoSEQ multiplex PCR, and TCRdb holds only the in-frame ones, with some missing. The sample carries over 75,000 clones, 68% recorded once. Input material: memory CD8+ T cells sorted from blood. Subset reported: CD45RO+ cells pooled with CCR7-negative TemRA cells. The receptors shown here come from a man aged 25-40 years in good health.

The DNA for the CDR3 is TGTGCCAGCAGGGGACTCGCTTTCTACAATGAGCAGTTCTTC. Translation: CASRGLAFYNEQFF. This chain joins TRBV6-5 and TRBJ2-1, with a weak D call TRBD2 (6 bases). Trimming stripped 6 bases from V and 3 bases from J, with 12 bases between. The CDR3 is 14 residues long. CDR1 and CDR2 (germline): MNHEY, SVGAGI.

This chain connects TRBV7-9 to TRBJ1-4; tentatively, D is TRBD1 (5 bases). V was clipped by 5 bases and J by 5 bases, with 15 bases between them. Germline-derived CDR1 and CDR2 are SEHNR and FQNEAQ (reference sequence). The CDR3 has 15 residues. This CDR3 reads CASSPSGRVNEKLFF. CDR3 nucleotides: TGTGCCAGCAGCCCGTCGGGCAGGGTAAATGAAAAACTGTTTTTT.

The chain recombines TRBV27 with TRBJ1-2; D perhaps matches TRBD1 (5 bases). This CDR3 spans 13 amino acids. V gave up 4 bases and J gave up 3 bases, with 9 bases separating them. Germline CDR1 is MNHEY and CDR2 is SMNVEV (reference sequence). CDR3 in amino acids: CASSSRGYYGYTF. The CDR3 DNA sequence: TGTGCCAGCAGTTCCCGGGGGTACTATGGCTACACCTTC.

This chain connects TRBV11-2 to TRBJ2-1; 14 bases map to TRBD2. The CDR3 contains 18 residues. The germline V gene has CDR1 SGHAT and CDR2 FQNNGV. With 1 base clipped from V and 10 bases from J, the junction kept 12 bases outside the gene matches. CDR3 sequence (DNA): TGTGCCAGCAGCTTAGGTCAGAGTGGGACTAGCGGGAGAGAGGAGCAGTTCTTC. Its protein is CASSLGQSGTSGREEQFF.